This T cell receptor beta chain stems from a study of T cell responses to AZD1222 COVID-19 vaccine. Generated by immunoSEQ multiplex PCR, the TCRdb table keeps only in-frame clones and is missing some. The sample lists 150,000 to 200,000 clones; around 90% were seen once. Sequencing was performed on peripheral blood, taken on day 0 of AZD1222 vaccination. The clonotype was recovered from an adult in good health.

The CDR3 loop reads CARRISSLMNTEAFF. The CDR3 DNA is TGTGCCAGACGCATATCCTCCTTAATGAACACTGAAGCTTTCTTT. This chain uses TRBV2 with TRBJ1-1; D is undetermined. V lost 9 bases and J 0 bases, leaving 17 bases between the germline ends. The CDR3 length is 15 residues. The germline CDR1 and CDR2 sequences are SNHLY and FYNNEI.